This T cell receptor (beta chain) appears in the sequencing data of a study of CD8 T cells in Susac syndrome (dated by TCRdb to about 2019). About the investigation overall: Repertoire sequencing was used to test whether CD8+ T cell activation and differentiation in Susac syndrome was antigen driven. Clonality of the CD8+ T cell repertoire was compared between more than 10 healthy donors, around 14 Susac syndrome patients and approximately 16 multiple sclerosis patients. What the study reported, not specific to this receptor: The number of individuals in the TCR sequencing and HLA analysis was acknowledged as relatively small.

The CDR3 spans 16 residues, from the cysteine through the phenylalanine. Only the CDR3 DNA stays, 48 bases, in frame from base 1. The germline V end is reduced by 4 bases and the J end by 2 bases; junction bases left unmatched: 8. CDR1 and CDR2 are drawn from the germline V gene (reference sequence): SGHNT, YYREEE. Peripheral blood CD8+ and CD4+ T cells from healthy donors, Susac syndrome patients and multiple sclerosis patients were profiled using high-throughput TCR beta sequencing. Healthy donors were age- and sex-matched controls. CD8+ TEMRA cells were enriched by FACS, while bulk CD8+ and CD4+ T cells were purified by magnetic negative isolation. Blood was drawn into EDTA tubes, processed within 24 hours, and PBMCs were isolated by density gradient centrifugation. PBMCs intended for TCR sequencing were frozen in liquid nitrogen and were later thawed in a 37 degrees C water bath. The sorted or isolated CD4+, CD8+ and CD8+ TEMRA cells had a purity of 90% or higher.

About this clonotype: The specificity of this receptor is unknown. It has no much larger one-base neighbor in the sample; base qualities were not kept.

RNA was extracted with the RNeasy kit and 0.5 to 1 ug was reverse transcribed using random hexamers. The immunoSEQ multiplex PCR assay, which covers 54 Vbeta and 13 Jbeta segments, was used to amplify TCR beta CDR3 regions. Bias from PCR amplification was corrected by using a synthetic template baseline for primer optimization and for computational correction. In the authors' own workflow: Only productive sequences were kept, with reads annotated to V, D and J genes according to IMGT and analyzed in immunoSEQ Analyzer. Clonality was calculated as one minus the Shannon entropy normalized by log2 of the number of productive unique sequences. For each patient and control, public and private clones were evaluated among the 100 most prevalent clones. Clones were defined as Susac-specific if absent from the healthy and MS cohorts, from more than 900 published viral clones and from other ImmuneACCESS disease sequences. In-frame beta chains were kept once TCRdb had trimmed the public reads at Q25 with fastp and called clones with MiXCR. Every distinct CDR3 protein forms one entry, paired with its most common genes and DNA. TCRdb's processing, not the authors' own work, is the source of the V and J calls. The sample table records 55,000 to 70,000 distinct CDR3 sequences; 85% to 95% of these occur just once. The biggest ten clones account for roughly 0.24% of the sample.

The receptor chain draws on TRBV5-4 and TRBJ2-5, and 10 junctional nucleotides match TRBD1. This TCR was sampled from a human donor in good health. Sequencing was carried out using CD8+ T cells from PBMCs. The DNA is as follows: TGTGCCAGCAGCCTGGACGACAGGGGGCTTCAAGAGACCCAGTACTTC. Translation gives CASSLDDRGLQETQYF.